This TCR beta chain appears in the sequencing data of a study of Graves' ophthalmopathy and Graves' hyperthyroidism (dated by TCRdb to between 2018 and 2020). For context, the study as a whole: Hyperthyroidism was considered stable if no progression to ophthalmopathy occurred within 18 months of follow-up. The study used signatures of the TCR beta repertoire to tell Graves' ophthalmopathy apart from Graves' hyperthyroidism and to predict which patients would progress to ophthalmopathy. In total, around 130 blood samples were TCR-sequenced: under 45 ophthalmopathy, some 75 hyperthyroidism and roughly 17 hyperthyroidism-to-ophthalmopathy patients. To explore V-J signatures distinguishing ophthalmopathy from hyperthyroidism, a discovery set of some 100 patients (around 42 ophthalmopathy, 57 stable hyperthyroidism) was enrolled. An independent validation cohort comprised some 18 hyperthyroidism patients and 15 to 17 patients who later progressed from hyperthyroidism to ophthalmopathy. In five or six hyperthyroidism patients, T-cell repertoires of thyroid tissue and blood were compared. After sampling, hyperthyroidism patients received methimazole starting at 30 mg daily, and ophthalmopathy patients received high-dose intravenous methylprednisolone. The full study reports these points: Ophthalmopathy was separated from stable hyperthyroidism by the 13-signature model with roughly 88% sensitivity and 81% to 84% specificity in cross-validation and with 80%/75% in the test set. In validation, the model predicted ophthalmopathy progression with roughly 68% sensitivity and around 72% specificity; some 13 predicted patients were CT-confirmed with GO in a median of around 6 months. Most expanded thyroid clonotypes with a frequency above 0.001 also appeared in blood, which suggests that blood repertoires may reflect the immune response in the thyroid. No statistical method was used to set the sample size in advance, and the investigators knew which group each participant was assigned to.

A note on this clonotype: The clone's antigen remains unknown. Base quality data are lacking; no much larger clone is found one base away.

TCR beta CDR3 regions were amplified from RNA transcripts for repertoire sequencing. A first-round RT-PCR used HTBI primers with the Qiagen OneStep RT-PCR kit, followed by a second-round multiplex PCR, size selection and purification. Libraries were sequenced paired-end with 100 bp reads on an Illumina HiSeq2000. The authors processed their data as follows. SOAPnuke was used to process the reads, throwing out any read that had adapters, had uncalled bases, had a mean Phred below 15, or lacked an exact constant-primer or identifier match. COPE v1.2.5 was used to merge high-quality paired reads. Unique nucleotide sequences were defined as clonotypes and aligned to IMGT TRB V, D and J references using MiTCR v1.1. The analysis was limited to V-J combinations with a frequency above 0.0001, which together covered 99.2% of the repertoires. A TCR clonal expansion and chaos score per V-J combination was defined as the ratio of F50 clonal expansion to chaos observed in the TCRdist matrix. Features were reduced by Welch's t-statistics and random forest to around 14 V-J combinations, which fed a naive Bayes classifier. The similarity between thyroid and blood repertoires was quantified using the Morisita-Horn index. TCRdb ran its own pipeline on the public reads, namely fastp trimming at Q25 and MiXCR clone calling, and kept in-frame beta chains. Identical CDR3 protein sequences are pooled into one entry, listed with their most common genes and DNA. TCRdb, not the original authors, processed these V and J calls. For this sample there are around 1.1 million distinct CDR3 sequences; about 40% appear just once. The ten largest clones take up over 8.5% of the sample.

Patients with hyperthyroidism were aged 18 to 65 years, had been newly diagnosed, and had a disease duration of less than 2 months. Patients were excluded if they had other autoimmune diseases, uncontrolled infections, pregnancy or lactation. Diagnosis was based on clinical symptoms, serum thyroxine, TRAb, thyroid ultrasound and orbital computed tomography. Total RNA was extracted with Trizol reagent and quality-checked on an Agilent 2100 Bioanalyzer. V drops 5 bases and J drops 3 bases, leaving 19 bases in between. The CDR3 numbers 16 residues from cysteine through phenylalanine. Only CDR3 DNA is held: 48 bases, read in frame from base 1. The germline V gene (reference sequence) sets CDR1 to SEHNR and CDR2 to FQNEAQ.

This sequence originates from an adult man with Graves' hyperthyroidism. Sequencing input: peripheral blood or thyroid tissue (not recorded which). Here the chain combines TRBV7-9 and TRBJ1-1; a tentative D call is TRBD1 (6 bases match). The CDR3: CASSVGGGARYTEAFF. The sequence in DNA is TGTGCCAGCAGCGTAGGCGGGGGGGCGCGGTACACTGAAGCTTTCTTT.